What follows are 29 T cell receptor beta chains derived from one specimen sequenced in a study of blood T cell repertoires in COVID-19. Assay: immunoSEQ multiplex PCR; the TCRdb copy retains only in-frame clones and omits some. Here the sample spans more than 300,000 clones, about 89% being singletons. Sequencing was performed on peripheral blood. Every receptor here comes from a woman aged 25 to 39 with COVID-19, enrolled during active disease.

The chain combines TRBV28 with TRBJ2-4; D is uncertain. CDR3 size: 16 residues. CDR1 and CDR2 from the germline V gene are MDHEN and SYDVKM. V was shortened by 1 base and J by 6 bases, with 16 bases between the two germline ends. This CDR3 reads CASSLYGNPIRNIQYF. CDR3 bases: TGTGCCAGCAGTTTATATGGTAACCCTATTAGAAACATTCAGTACTTC.

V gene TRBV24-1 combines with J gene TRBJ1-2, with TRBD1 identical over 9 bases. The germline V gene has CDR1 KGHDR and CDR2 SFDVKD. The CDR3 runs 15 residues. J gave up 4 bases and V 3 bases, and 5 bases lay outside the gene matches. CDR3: CATSDTGQGLYGYTF. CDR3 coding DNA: TGTGCCACCAGTGATACGGGACAGGGCCTCTATGGCTACACCTTC.

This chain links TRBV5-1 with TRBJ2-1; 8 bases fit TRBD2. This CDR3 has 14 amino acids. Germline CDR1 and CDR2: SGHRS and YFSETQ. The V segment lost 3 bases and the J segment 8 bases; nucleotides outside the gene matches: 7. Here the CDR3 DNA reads TGCGCCAGCAGCTGGGGACTAGTAATACATGAGCAGTTCTTC. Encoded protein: CASSWGLVIHEQFF.

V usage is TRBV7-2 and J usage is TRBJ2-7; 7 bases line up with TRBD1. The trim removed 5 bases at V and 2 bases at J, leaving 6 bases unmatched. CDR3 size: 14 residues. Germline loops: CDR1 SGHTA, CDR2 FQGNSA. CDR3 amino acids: CASSRDDRAYEQYF. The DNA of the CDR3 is TGTGCCAGCAGCAGGGACGACAGGGCCTACGAGCAGTACTTC.

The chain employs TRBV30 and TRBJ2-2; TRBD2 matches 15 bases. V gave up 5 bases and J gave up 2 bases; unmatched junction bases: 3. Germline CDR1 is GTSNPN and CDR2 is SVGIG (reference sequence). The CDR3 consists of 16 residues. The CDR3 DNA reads TGTGCCTGGCGGACTAGCGGGAGGGGAAACACCGGGGAGCTGTTTTTT. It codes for CAWRTSGRGNTGELFF.

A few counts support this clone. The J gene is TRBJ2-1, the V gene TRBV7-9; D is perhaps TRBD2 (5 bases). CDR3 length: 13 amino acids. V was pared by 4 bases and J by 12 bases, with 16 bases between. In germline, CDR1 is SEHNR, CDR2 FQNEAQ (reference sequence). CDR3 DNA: TGTGCCAGCAGCTCGACCGCCGGGGATCTGCAGTTCTTC. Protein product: CASSSTAGDLQFF.

The CDR3, as DNA: TGTGCCAGCAGTAAGCTACGGGGAGATACGCAGTATTTT. Translation: CASSKLRGDTQYF. The chain recombines TRBV6-6 with TRBJ2-3, with a possible D match to TRBD2 (5 bases). Germline V CDR1 and CDR2: MNHNY, SVGAGI (reference sequence). CDR3 size: 13 residues. V was clipped by 5 bases and J by 5 bases, with 11 bases between them.

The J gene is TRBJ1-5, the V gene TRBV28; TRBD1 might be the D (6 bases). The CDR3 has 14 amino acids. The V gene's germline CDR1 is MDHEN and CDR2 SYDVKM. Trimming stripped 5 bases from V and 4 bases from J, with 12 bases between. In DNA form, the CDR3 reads TGTGCCAGCAGTCGGGACACCTCAAATCAGCCCCAGCATTTT. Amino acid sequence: CASSRDTSNQPQHF.

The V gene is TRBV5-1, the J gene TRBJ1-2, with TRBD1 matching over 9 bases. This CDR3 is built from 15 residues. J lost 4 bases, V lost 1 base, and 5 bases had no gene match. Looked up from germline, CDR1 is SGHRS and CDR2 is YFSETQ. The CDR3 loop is CASSLTGGVGYGYTF. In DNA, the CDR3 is TGCGCCAGCAGCTTGACAGGGGGCGTTGGCTATGGCTACACCTTC.

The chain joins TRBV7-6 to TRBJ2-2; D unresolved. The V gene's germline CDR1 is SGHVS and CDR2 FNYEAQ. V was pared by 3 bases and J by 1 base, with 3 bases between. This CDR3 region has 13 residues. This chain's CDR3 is CASSFRNTGELFF. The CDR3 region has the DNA TGTGCCAGCAGCTTCAGGAACACCGGGGAGCTGTTTTTT.

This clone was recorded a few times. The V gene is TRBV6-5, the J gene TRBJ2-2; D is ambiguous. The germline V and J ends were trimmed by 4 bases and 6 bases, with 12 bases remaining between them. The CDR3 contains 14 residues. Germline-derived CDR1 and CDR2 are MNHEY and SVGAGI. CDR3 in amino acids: CASSSLPEPGELFF. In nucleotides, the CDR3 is TGTGCCAGCAGTTCCCTCCCAGAACCCGGGGAGCTGTTTTTT.

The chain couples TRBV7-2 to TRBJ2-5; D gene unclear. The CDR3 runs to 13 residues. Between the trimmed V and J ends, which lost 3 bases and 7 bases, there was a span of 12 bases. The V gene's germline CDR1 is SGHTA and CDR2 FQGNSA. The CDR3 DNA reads TGTGCCAGCAGCTTGGTCCCCGGCGGGACCCAGTACTTC. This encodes CASSLVPGGTQYF.

In DNA, the CDR3 is TGTGCCAGCAGACCGGACAGCTCTGGAAACACCATATATTTT. This translates into CASRPDSSGNTIYF. The V and J genes are TRBV9 and TRBJ1-3; maybe TRBD1 (6 bases). Per the germline V gene, CDR1 is SGDLS and CDR2 is YYNGEE. Trimming took 5 bases from V and 0 from J, leaving 9 bases between them. This CDR3 region has 14 residues.

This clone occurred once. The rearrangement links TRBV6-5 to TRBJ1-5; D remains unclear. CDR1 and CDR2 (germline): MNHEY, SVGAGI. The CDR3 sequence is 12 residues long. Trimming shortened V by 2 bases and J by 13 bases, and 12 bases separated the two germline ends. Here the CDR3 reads CASSYRGGNQHF. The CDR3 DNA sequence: TGTGCCAGCAGTTACCGCGGCGGAAATCAGCATTTT.

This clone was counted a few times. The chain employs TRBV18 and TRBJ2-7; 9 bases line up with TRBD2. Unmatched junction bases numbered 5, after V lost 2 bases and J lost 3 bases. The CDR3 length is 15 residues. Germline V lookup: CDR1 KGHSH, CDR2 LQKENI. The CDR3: CASSPFAGGFYEQYF. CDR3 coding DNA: TGTGCCAGCTCACCATTTGCGGGAGGGTTCTACGAGCAGTACTTC.

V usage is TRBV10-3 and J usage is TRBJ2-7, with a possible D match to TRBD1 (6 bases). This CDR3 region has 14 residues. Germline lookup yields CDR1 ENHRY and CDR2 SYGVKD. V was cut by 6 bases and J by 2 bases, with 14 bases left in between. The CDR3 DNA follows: TGTGCCATCAGCGACCGGGACACTACCTACGAGCAGTACTTC. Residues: CAISDRDTTYEQYF.

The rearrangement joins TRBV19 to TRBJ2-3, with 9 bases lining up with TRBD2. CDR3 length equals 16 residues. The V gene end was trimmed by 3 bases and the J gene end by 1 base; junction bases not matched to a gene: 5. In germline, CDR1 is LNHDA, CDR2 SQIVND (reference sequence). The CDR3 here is CASSILRGRGTDTQYF. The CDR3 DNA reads TGTGCCAGTAGTATCCTTCGCGGGAGGGGCACAGATACGCAGTATTTT. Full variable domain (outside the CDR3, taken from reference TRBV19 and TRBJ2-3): DGGITQSPKYLFRKEGQNVTLSCEQNLNHDAMYWYRQDPGQGLRLIYYSQIVNDFQKGDIAEGYSVSREKKESFPLTVTSAQKNPTAFYLCASSILRGRGTDTQYFGPGTRLTVL.

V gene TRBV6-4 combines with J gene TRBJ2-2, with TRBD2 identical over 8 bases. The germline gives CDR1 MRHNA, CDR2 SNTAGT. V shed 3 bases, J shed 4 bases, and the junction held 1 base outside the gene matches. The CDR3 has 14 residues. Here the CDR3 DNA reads TGTGCCAGCAGTGAGGGGACTAGCACCGGGGAGCTGTTTTTT. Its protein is CASSEGTSTGELFF.

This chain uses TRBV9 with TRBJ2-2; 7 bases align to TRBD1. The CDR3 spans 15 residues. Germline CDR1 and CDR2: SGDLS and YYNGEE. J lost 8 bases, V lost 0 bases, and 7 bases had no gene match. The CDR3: CASSVAAGGTGELFF. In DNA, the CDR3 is TGTGCCAGCAGCGTAGCGGCAGGGGGAACAGGGGAGCTGTTTTTT.

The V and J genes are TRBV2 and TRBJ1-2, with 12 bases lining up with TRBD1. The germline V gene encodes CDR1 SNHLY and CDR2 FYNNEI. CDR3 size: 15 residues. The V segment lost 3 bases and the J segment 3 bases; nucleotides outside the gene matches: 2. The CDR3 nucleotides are TGTGCCAGCAGTGAGGGACAGGGGGCCGACTATGGCTACACCTTC. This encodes CASSEGQGADYGYTF.

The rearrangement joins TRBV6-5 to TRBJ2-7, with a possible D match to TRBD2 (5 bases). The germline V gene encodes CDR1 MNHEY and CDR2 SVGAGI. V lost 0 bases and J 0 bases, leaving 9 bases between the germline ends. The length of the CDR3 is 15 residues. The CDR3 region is CASSYSAGLSYEQYF. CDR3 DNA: TGTGCCAGCAGTTACTCCGCGGGCCTCTCCTACGAGCAGTACTTC.

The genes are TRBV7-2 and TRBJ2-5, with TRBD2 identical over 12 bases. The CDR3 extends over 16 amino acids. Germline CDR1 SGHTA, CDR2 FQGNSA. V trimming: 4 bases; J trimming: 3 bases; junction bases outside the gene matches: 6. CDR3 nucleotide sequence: TGTGCCAGCAGCTCGCGACGACTAGCGGGAGAAGAGACCCAGTACTTC. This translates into CASSSRRLAGEETQYF.

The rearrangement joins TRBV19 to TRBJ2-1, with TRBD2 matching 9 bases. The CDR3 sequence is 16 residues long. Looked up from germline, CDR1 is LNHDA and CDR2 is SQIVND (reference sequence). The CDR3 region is CATRLRGLAGNNEQFF. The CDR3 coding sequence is TGTGCGACAAGATTAAGGGGGCTAGCGGGGAACAATGAGCAGTTCTTC.

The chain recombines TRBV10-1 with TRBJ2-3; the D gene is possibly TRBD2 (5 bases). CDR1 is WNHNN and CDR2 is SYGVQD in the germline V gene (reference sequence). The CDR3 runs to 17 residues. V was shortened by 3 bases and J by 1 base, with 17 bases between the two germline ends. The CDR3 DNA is TGCGCCAGCAGTGAAACCCGCGGCGGGTGGGGCACAGATACGCAGTATTTT. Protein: CASSETRGGWGTDTQYF.

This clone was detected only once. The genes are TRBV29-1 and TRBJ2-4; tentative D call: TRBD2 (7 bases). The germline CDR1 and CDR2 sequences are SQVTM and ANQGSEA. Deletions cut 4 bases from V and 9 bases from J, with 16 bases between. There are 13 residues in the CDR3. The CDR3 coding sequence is TGCAGCGTTGTTGGGGGGGCATGGGGCATTCAGTACTTC. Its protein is CSVVGGAWGIQYF.

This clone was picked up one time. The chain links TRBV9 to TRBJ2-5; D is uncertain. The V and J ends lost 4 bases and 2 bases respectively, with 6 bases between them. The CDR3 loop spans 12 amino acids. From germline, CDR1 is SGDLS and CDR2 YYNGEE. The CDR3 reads CASSPPQETQYF. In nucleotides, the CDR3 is TGTGCCAGCAGCCCCCCGCAAGAGACCCAGTACTTC.

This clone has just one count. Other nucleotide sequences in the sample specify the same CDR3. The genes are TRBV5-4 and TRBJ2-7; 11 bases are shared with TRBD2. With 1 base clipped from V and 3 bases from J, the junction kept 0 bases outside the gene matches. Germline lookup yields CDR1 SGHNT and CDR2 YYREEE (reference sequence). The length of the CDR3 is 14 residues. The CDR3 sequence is CASSLTSGSYEQYF. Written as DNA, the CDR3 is TGTGCCAGCAGCTTGACTAGCGGGAGCTACGAGCAGTACTTC.

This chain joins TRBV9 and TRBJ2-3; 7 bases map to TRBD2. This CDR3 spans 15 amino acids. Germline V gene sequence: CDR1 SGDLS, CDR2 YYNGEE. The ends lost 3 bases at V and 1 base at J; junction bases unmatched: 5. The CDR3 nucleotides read TGTGCCAGCAGCGCCGGACTAGGTGGCACAGATACGCAGTATTTT. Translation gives CASSAGLGGTDTQYF.

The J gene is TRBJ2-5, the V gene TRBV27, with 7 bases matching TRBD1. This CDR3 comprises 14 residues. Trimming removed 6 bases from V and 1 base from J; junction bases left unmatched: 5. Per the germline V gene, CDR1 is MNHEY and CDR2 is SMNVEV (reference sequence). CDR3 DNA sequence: TGTGCCAGCAGAAAACAGGGGTTCCAAGAGACCCAGTACTTC. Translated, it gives CASRKQGFQETQYF.